This section outlines one T cell receptor beta chain sequence together with its context. Its antigen remains unknown. This sample's time point: persistent/refractory GD, antithyroid drugs over 5 years with positive TRAb. TCR sequences were obtained from RNA taken from PBMCs. The authors diagnosed Graves' disease using American Thyroid Association guidelines. The patient group derived from an endocrinology department in Xi'an, China. Arm-PCR of CDR3 regions and iRepertoire HTBI primers were used to build TCR beta libraries. TCRdb passed the multiplex PCR reads through MiXCR, listing each CDR3 protein once. The data hold fewer than 450,000 distinct CDR3 sequences, with roughly 20% observed a single time. The data were taken from a study of regulatory T cells in long-lasting Graves disease. Study observations and caveats: Tissue studied was limited to peripheral blood, excluding thyroid tissue.

Source: peripheral blood mononuclear cells (PBMCs), taken when the disease was refractory, from a patient treated with antithyroid drugs. The clonotype was recovered from a female donor with Graves disease.

The CDR3 DNA is TGTGCCAGCAGCTTAGTCCCGGGACTCTACAATGAGCAGTTCTTC. As protein: CASSLVPGLYNEQFF. This rearrangement joins TRBV7-9 to TRBJ2-1, with D perhaps matching TRBD2 (6 bases). The germline V gene has CDR1 SEHNR and CDR2 FQNEAQ (reference sequence). This CDR3 comprises 15 residues. Trimming cost V 1 base and J 3 bases, with 10 bases left between them. Drawing the rest from reference TRBV7-9 and TRBJ2-1, the complete variable domain is DTGVSQNPRHKITKRGQNVTFRCDPISEHNRLYWYRQTLGQGPEFLTYFQNEAQLEKSRLLSDRFSAERPKGSFSTLEIQRTEQGDSAMYLCASSLVPGLYNEQFFGPGTRLTVL.